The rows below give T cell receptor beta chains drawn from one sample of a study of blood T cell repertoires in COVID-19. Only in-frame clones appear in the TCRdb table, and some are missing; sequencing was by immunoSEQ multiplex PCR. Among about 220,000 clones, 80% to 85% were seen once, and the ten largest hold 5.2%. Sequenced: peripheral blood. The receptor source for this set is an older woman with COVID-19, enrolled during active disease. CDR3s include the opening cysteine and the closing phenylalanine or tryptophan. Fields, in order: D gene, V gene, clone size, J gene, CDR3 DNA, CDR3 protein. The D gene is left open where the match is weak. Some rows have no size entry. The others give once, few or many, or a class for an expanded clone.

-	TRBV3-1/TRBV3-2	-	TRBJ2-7	TGTGCCAGCAGCCAAGGGTCTGCGAAATCCTACGAGCAGTACTTC	CASSQGSAKSYEQYF
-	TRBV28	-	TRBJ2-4	TGTGCCAGCAGTACTTTGGACATAGCCAAAAACATTCAGTACTTC	CASSTLDIAKNIQYF
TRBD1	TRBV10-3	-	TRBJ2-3	TGTGCCATCAGTGCGGGACAGGGGGTCATAGATACGCAGTATTTT	CAISAGQGVIDTQYF
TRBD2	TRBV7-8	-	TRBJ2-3	TGTGCCAGCAGCTTTAGCGGGAGGCCAGATACGCAGTATTTT	CASSFSGRPDTQYF
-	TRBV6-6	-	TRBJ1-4	TGTGCCAGCAGCCCAGGGAGGGGAAATGAAAAACTGTTTTTT	CASSPGRGNEKLFF
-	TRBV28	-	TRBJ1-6	TGTGCCAGCATATCTACAGGGCCACCCCTCCACTTT	CASISTGPPLHF
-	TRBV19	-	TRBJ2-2	TGTGCCAGTAGTATCTCTCGTAACACCGGGGAGCTGTTTTTT	CASSISRNTGELFF
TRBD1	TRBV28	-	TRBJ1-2	TGTGCCAGCAGGATGGGACAGTCGGCGGGCTACACCTTC	CASRMGQSAGYTF
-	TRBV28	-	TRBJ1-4	TGTGCCAGCAGTTTGGAGGCCAGGCCCGAACTGTTTTTT	CASSLEARPELFF
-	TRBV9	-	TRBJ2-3	TGTGCCAGCAGCGATTCCCAGGGGCTTCCAGCGCAGTATTTT	CASSDSQGLPAQYF
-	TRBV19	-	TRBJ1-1	TGTGCCAGTAGCGAGGCCTTGAACACTGAAGCTTTCTTT	CASSEALNTEAFF
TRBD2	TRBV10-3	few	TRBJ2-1	TGTGCCATCAGTTCGCTAGCGGGAGGTTCCCAGGAGCAGTTCTTC	CAISSLAGGSQEQFF
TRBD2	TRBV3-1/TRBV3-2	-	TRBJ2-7	TGTGCCAGCAGCTTGCGGGAGGCCCCTCCCTACGAGCAGTACTTC	CASSLREAPPYEQYF
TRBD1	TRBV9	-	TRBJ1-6	TGTGCCAGCAGCGGAAGACAGGGGCAGAATTCACCCCTCCACTTT	CASSGRQGQNSPLHF
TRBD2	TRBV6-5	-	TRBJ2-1	TGTGCCAGCAGTTCCTTACTAGCGGGGGACAATGAGCAGTTCTTC	CASSSLLAGDNEQFF
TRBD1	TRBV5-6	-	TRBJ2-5	TGTGCCAGCAGCCCTGGGACAGGGGTTGTGCAAGAGACCCAGTACTTC	CASSPGTGVVQETQYF
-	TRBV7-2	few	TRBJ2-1	TGTGCCAGCAGCTTAGAAGGCGGGAAGCTTTCCAATGAGCAGTTCTTC	CASSLEGGKLSNEQFF
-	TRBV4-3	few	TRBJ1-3	TGCGCCAGCAGCCAAGCCGGGGGGGCTGGAAACACCATATATTTT	CASSQAGGAGNTIYF
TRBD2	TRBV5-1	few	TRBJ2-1	TGCGCCAGCAGCTTGTTTACGACTAGCGGGAGTTGGACGGGCTCCTACAATGAGCAGTTCTTC	CASSLFTTSGSWTGSYNEQFF
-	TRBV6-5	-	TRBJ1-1	TGTGCCAGCAGCCCCTATGGGGGGAGTTGGGCGGCTTTCTTT	CASSPYGGSWAAFF
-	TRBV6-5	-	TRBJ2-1	TGTGCCAGCACGGCGGCCTCTTCCTACAATGAGCAGTTCTTC	CASTAASSYNEQFF
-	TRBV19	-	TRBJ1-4	TGTGCCAGTAGTATAGGGGCTTCTCAAGAAAAACTGTTTTTT	CASSIGASQEKLFF
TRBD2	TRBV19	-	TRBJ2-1	TGTGCCAGTAGTATCGCTAGCGGGAGCTCCTACAATGAGCAGTTCTTC	CASSIASGSSYNEQFF
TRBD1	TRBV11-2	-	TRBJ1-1	TGTGCCAGCAGGCCGGGACAGGTCCGTGGAGTAACTGAAGCTTTCTTT	CASRPGQVRGVTEAFF
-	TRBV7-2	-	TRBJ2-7	TGTGCCAGCAGCTTAGCGGCAGGGAGGCGGGAGCAGTACTTC	CASSLAAGRREQYF
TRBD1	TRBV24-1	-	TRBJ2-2	TGTGCCACCAGTGATCCCGGACAGGGGTTAACCGGGGAGCTGTTTTTT	CATSDPGQGLTGELFF
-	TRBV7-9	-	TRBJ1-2	TGTGCCAGCGGCGGGGGCCTCGATGGCTACACCTTC	CASGGGLDGYTF
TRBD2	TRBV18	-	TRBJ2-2	TGTGCCAGCTCACCACGGAGCGGGAGGGCCTTCGGGGAGCTGTTTTTT	CASSPRSGRAFGELFF
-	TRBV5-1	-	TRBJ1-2	TGCGCCAGCAGCTCCGACGGAGACTATGGCTACACCTTC	CASSSDGDYGYTF
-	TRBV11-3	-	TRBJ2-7	TGTGCCAGCAGCCAACACAGCCAGCAGTACTTC	CASSQHSQQYF
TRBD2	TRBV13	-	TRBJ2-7	TGTGCCAGCAGCTTAGGAGCTAGCGGGAGGTTCCACGAGCAGTACTTC	CASSLGASGRFHEQYF
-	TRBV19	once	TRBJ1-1	TGTGCCAGTAGTGACGACAGCTCCAACACTGAAGCTTTCTTT	CASSDDSSNTEAFF
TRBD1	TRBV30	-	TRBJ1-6	TGTGCCTGGATGAGGACAGGGGGTTCACCCCTCCACTTT	CAWMRTGGSPLHF
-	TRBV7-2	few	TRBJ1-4	TGTGCCAGCAGCTCCCAACAGGCAACTAATGAAAAACTGTTTTTT	CASSSQQATNEKLFF
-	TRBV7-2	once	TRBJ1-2	TGTGCCAGCAGCTTAGGGGCAGCTGGCTATGGCTACACCTTC	CASSLGAAGYGYTF
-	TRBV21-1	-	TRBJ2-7	TGTGCCAGCAGAAAACCCCCTAATTTACTCGAATACGAGCAGTACTTC	CASRKPPNLLEYEQYF
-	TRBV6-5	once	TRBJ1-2	TGTGCCAGCAGCCTTTCCGCTAACTATGGCTACACCTTC	CASSLSANYGYTF
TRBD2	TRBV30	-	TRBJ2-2	TGTGCCTGGAGTCCCCCGACTAGCGGGGCGACCGGGGAGCTGTTTTTT	CAWSPPTSGATGELFF
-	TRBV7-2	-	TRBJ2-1	TGTGCCAGCAGTAAGGGGACAAAATCGGTAGGGCAGTTCTTC	CASSKGTKSVGQFF
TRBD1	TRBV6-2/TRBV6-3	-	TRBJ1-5	TGTGCCAGCAGTACCAACCGACAGGGGGCAGGTCAGCCCCAGCATTTT	CASSTNRQGAGQPQHF
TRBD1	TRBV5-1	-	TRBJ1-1	TGCGCCAGCAGACCCGATCCGGGACAGCTGGCTTTCTTT	CASRPDPGQLAFF
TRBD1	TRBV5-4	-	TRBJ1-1	TGTGCCAGCAGCCATTCAGGGGGGTCTGAAGCTTTCTTT	CASSHSGGSEAFF
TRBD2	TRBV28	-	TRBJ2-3	TGTGCCAGCGCCGGGAGGGGTTCGGGCACAGATACGCAGTATTTT	CASAGRGSGTDTQYF
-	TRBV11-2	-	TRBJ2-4	TGTGCCAGCAGCTTAGCCGGGAACAACATTCAGTACTTC	CASSLAGNNIQYF
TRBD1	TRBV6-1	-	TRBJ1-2	TGTGCCAGCAGTGAAGGACAGGGGGCCTGGGGCTATGGCTACACCTTC	CASSEGQGAWGYGYTF